This T cell receptor beta chain derives from a study of cytotoxic CD8 clonotypes in ibrutinib-treated CLL. Study as a whole: Patients gave response samples after a median 12 months of treatment, range 6 to 36.

To note about this clone: Its antigen is not known.

With sequencing, the targeted depth ranged from 1 in 200,000 to 1 in 1 million T cells. Here immunoSEQ multiplex PCR was the method, and the copy in TCRdb shows in-frame clones only, minus some. The sample gives 110,000 to 150,000 clones, about 78% of which show up once; around 4.9% is in the top ten. Study findings and constraints: Clonality showed a rise at ibrutinib response that reversed toward baseline at progression.

The CDR3 covers 15 residues. The V gene's germline CDR1 is SGHVS and CDR2 FQNEAQ. V was pared by 6 bases and J by 0 bases, with 4 bases of the junction left unmatched. This chain links TRBV7-8 with TRBJ2-3; 9 nucleotides align to TRBD1. This clonotype was obtained from a human donor with chronic lymphocytic leukemia. Sequences were derived from PBMCs, sampled after 24 months of ibrutinib treatment. The chain's CDR3 is CASRTGGTSTDTQYF. The CDR3 DNA is TGTGCCAGCAGGACAGGGGGGACTAGCACAGATACGCAGTATTTT.